This TCR beta chain derives from a study of Ad26.COV2.S vaccination and SARS-CoV-2 variants. For the study at large: Intramuscular Ad26.COV2.S doses were given once or twice, 56 days apart.

General study points: Placebo recipients trailed vaccine recipients in spike-specific TCR breadth.

J was trimmed by 4 bases and V by 3 bases; bases with no gene match: 8. The V gene's germline CDR1 is KGHDR and CDR2 SFDVKD. This CDR3 has 16 amino acids. The treatment: 15 to 20 received Ad26.COV2.S at low or high dose, single or two shots; a few received placebo; per-sample allocation not given. Sample collection was performed on day 63 after the first vaccine or placebo injection. The repertoire was sequenced with immunoSEQ multiplex PCR; TCRdb's copy has only in-frame clones and lacks some. The top ten clones hold about 4.5% of a sample with about 440,000 clones, about 90% of them seen once. Concerning this clone itself: Its antigen is undetermined.

This receptor was obtained from a person aged 18 to 59 who received the Ad26.COV2.S COVID-19 vaccine or a placebo. Sample: peripheral blood, taken in a trial of Ad26.COV2.S vaccine versus placebo. The chain recombines TRBV24-1 with TRBJ2-1, with 7 nucleotides matching TRBD2. The CDR3 coding sequence is TGTGCCACCAGTGATCATCGGCGTAGCGGGTACAATGAGCAGTTCTTC. Residues: CATSDHRRSGYNEQFF.